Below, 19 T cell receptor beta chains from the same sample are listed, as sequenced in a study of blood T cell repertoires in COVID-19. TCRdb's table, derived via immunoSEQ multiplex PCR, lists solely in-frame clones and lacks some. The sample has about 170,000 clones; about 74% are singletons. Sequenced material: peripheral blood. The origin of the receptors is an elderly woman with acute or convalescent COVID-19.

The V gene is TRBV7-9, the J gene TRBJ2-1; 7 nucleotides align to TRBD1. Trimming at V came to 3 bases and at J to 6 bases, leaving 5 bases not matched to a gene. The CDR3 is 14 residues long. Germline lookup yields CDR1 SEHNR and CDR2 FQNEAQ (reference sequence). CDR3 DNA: TGTGCCAGCAGCTTTTCGTCAGGGGGCAATGAGCAGTTCTTC. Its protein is CASSFSSGGNEQFF.

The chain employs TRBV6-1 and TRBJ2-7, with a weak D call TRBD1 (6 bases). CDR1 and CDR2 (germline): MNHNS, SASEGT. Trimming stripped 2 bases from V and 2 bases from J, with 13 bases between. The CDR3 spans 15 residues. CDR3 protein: CASSESVGAAYEQYF. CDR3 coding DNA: TGTGCCAGCAGTGAATCAGTGGGGGCGGCCTACGAGCAGTACTTC.

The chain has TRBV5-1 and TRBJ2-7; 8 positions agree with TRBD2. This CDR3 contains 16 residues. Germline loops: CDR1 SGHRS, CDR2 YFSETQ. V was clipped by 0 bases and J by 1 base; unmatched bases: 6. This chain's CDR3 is CASSLVLAAGSYEQYF. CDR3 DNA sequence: TGCGCCAGCAGCTTGGTACTAGCGGCAGGGTCCTACGAGCAGTACTTC.

The CDR3 DNA sequence: TGTGCCAGCAGTTTTTCCTCGGCTGGCACAGCCATTCAGTACTTC. Protein product: CASSFSSAGTAIQYF. The rearrangement joins TRBV28 to TRBJ2-4; D is ambiguous. The germline CDR1 and CDR2 sequences are MDHEN and SYDVKM. The CDR3 runs 15 residues. Trimming took off 3 bases at V and 9 bases at J, with 18 bases between the two ends.

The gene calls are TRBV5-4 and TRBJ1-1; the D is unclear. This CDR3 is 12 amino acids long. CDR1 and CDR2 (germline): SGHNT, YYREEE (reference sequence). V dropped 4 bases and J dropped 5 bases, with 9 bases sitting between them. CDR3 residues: CASSAYRTEAFF. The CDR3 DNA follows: TGTGCCAGCAGCGCCTACAGAACTGAAGCTTTCTTT. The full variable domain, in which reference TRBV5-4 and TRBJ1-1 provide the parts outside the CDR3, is ETGVTQSPTHLIKTRGQQVTLRCSSQSGHNTVSWYQQALGQGPQFIFQYYREEENGRGNFPPRFSGLQFPNYSSELNVNALELDDSALYLCASSAYRTEAFFGQGTRLTVV.

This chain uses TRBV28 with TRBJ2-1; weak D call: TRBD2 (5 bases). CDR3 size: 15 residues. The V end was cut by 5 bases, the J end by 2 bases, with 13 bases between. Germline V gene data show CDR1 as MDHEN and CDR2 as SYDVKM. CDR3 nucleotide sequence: TGTGCCAGCAGTCTAAGCGGACCACCCTACAATGAGCAGTTCTTC. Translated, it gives CASSLSGPPYNEQFF.

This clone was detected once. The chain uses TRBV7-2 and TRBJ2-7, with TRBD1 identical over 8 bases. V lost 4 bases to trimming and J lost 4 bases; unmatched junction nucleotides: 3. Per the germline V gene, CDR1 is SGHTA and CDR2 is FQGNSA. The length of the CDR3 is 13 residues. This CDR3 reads CASSSRGRYEQYF. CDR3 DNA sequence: TGTGCCAGCAGCTCCAGGGGGCGGTACGAGCAGTACTTC.

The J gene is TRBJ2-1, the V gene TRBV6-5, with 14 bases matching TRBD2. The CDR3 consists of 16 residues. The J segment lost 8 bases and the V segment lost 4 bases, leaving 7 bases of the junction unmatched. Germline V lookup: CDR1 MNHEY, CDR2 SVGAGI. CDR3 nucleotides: TGTGCCAGCAGTTCCCCCGGGACTAGCGGGAGAGATGAGCAGTTCTTC. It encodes CASSSPGTSGRDEQFF.

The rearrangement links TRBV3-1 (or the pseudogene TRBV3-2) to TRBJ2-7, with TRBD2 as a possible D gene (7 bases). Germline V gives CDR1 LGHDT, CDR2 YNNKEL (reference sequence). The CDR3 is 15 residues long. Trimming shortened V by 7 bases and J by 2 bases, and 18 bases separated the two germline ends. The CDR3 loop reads CASTHGGAPPYEQYF. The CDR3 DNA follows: TGTGCCAGCACCCATGGGGGGGCTCCCCCCTACGAGCAGTACTTC.

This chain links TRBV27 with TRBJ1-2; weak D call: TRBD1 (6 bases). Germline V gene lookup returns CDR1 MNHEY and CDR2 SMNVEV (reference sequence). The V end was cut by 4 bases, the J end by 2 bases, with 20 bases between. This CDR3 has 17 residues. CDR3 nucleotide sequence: TGTGCCAGCAGTTCAACCTTCGACGGGGGGCCGAACTATGGCTACACCTTC. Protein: CASSSTFDGGPNYGYTF.

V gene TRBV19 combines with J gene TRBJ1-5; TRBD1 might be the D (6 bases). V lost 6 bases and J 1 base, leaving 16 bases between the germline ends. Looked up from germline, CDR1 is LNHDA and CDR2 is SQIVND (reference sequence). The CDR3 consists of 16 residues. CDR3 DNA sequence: TGTGCCAGTAGACGTAATTCGGGACAAAGCAATCAGCCCCAGCATTTT. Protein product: CASRRNSGQSNQPQHF.

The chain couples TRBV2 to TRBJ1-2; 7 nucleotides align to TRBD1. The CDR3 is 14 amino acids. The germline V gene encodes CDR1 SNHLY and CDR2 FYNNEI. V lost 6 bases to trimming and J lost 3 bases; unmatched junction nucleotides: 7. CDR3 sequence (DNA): TGTGCCAGCAGAGTAGGACAGGTCTACTATGGCTACACCTTC. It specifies CASRVGQVYYGYTF. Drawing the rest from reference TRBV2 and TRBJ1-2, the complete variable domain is EPEVTQTPSHQVTQMGQEVILRCVPISNHLYFYWYRQILGQKVEFLVSFYNNEISEKSEIFDDQFSVERPDGSNFTLKIRSTKLEDSAMYFCASRVGQVYYGYTFGSGTRLTVV.

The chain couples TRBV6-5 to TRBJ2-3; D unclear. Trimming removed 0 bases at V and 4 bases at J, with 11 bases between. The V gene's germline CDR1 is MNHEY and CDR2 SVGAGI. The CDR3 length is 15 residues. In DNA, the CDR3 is TGTGCCAGCAGTTACTCTTGGCTAGAAGCAGATACGCAGTATTTT. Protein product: CASSYSWLEADTQYF.

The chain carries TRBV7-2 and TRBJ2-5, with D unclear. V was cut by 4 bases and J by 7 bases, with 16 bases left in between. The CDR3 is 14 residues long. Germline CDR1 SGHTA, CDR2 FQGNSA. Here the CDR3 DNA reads TGTGCCAGCAGCTCTCGACCGGGTGAAGGGACCCAGTACTTC. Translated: CASSSRPGEGTQYF.

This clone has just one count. CDR3 nucleotide sequence: TGTGCCAGCAGCCCGCCAGGGCGTCGCTACGAGCAGTACTTC. Protein: CASSPPGRRYEQYF. This chain joins TRBV7-2 and TRBJ2-7, with D possibly matching TRBD1 (5 bases). Trimming took 5 bases from V and 3 from J, leaving 14 bases between them. The CDR3 totals 14 residues. The germline gives CDR1 SGHTA, CDR2 FQGNSA.

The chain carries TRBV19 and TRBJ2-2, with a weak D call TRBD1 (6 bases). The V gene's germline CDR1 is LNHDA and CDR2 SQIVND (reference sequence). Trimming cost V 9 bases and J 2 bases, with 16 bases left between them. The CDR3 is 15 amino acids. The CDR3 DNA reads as TGTGCCAGCTCACCCCTGGGGACAAACACCGGGGAGCTGTTTTTT. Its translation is CASSPLGTNTGELFF.

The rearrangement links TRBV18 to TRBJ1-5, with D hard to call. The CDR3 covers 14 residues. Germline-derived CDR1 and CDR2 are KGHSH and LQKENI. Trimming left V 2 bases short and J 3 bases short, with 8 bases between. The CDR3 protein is CASSPGQVNQPQHF. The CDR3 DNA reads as TGTGCCAGCTCACCAGGGCAGGTCAATCAGCCCCAGCATTTT.

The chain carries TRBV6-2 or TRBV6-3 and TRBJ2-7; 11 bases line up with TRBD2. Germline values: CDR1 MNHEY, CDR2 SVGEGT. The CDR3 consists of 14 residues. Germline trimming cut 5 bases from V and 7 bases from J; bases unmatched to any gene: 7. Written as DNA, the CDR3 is TGTGCCAGCAGTATAGCGGGAGGGCCTTCTGAGCAGTACTTC. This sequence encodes CASSIAGGPSEQYF.

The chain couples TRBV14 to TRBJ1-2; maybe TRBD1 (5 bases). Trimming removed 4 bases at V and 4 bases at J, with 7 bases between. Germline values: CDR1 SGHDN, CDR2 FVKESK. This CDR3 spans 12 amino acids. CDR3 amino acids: CASSPQGYGYTF. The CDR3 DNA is TGTGCCAGCAGCCCCCAGGGCTATGGCTACACCTTC. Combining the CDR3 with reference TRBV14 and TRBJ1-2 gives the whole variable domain EAGVTQFPSHSVIEKGQTVTLRCDPISGHDNLYWYRRVMGKEIKFLLHFVKESKQDESGMPNNRFLAERTGGTYSTLKVQPAELEDSGVYFCASSPQGYGYTFGSGTRLTVV.